This T cell receptor (beta chain) appears in the sequencing data of a study of T-cell reconstitution after alpha-beta-depleted transplantation in children (dated by TCRdb to about 2016). Regarding the complete study: Using TCR repertoire profiling, the study followed T-cell immune reconstitution in a quantitative way in children after TCRalphabeta/CD19-depleted allogeneic hematopoietic cell transplantation.

The treatment or condition label, read with the paper, signifies: allogeneic hematopoietic cell transplantation with graft depleted of TCRalphabeta T cells and CD19 B cells. The children who served as transplant recipients had been given grafts of TCRalphabeta/CD19-depleted allogeneic hematopoietic cells. From cysteine to phenylalanine, the CDR3 is 15 amino acids long. The kept DNA is CDR3 alone, 45 bases in frame from the first base. Here V drops 5 bases and J drops 9 bases, and the junction holds 13 bases not matched to any gene. Regarding this clonotype: Its antigen remains unidentified. Qualities for individual bases were not recorded, and no much larger clone is one base off.

Library construction relied on PCR. The sequencing machine was an Illumina HiSeq 2500. TCR library preparation used molecular barcoding, with unique molecular identifiers applied to normalize quantification of the TCRbeta repertoire. Using fastp at Q25 and MiXCR, TCRdb reprocessed the public reads and kept productive beta chains. Rows merge per CDR3 protein into single entries with the most common DNA and genes. This sample is represented by 200,000 to 250,000 distinct CDR3 sequences; 25% of them were singletons. Roughly 2.6% of the sample goes to the ten largest clones. What the authors observed across the whole study: The high TCRbeta diversity at day 60 in some patients was ascribed to recipient T cells and intrathymic progenitors that had survived conditioning. Over subsequent months, a decline in hyperexpanded clone frequencies was noted, and after one year, T-cell counts and TCRbeta diversity were mostly ascribed to newly produced T cells. Apparently early alphabetaT-cell count recovery about two months after transplant reportedly relied on only several hundred rapidly expanded clones derived from non-depleted graft cells.

The rearranged chain carries TRBV12-3 or TRBV12-4 and TRBJ2-1; 7 nucleotides in the junction match TRBD2. This specimen consisted of PBMCs, obtained before TCRalphabeta/CD19-depleted stem cell transplant. The clonotype originates from a girl aged 2 to 9 with Fanconi anemia, due to receive a stem cell transplant. The CDR3 sequence is CASSEQGWGGGEQFF. DNA sequence: TGTGCCAGCAGTGAGCAGGGCTGGGGGGGGGGTGAGCAGTTCTTC.